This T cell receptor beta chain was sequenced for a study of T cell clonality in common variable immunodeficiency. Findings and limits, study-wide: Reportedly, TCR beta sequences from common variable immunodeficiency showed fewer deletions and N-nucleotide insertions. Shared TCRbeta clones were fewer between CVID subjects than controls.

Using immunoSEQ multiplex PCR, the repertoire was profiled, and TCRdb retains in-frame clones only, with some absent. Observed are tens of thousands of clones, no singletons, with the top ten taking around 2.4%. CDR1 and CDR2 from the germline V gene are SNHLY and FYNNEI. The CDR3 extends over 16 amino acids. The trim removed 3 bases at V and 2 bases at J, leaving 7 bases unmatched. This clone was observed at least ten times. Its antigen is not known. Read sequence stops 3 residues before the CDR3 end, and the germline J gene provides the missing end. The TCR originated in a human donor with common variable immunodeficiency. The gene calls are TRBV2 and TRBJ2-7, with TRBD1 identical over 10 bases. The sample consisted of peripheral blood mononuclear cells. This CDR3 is CASSDFGDRGPYEQYF. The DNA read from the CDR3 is TGTGCCAGCAGTGACTTCGGGGACAGGGGACCCTACGAG.